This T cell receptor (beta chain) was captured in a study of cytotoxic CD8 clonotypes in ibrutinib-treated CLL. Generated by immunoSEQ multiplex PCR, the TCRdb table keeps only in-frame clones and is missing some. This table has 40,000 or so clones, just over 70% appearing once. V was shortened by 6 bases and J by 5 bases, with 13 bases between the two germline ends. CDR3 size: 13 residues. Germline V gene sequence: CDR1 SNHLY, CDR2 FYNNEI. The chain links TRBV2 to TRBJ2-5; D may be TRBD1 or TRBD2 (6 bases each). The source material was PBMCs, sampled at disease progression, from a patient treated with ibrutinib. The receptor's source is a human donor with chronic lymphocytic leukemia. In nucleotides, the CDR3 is TGTGCCAGCAGAGTCGGGGGCGTCGAGACCCAGTACTTC. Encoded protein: CASRVGGVETQYF.